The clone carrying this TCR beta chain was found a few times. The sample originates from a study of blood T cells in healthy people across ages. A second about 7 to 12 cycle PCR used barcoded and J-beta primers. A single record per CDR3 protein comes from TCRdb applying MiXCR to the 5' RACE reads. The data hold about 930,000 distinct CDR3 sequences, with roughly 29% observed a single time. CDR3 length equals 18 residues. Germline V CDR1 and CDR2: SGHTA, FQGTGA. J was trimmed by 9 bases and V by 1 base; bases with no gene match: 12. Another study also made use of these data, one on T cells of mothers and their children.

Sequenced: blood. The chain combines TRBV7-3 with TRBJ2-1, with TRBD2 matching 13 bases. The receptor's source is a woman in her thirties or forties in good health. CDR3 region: CASSLNPPLAGGQVEQFF. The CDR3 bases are TGTGCCAGCAGCTTAAACCCCCCACTAGCGGGGGGGCAAGTTGAGCAGTTCTTC.